The 9 T cell receptor beta chains presented below share a single source sample, sequenced in a study of chemoradiotherapy in HPV16-positive cancers (dated by TCRdb to between 2021 and 2024). The method behind the library was the immunoSEQ multiplex PCR assay. TCRdb obtained this table from immuneACCESS and retained in-frame rearrangements with V and J assigned. These tables miss some clones; where compared with another copy, unresolved V genes account for less than half of the shortfall, and the remainder is unexplained. This sample has about 5,000 clones in its table, and more than 75% of those were observed once. The top ten hold approximately 6.1% of the sample. The sample here was tumor tissue, taken from a patient who underwent chemoradiotherapy. Receptors were obtained from a human donor with HPV-associated anogenital cancer.

The chain joins TRBV5-1 to TRBJ2-2; D may be TRBD2 (5 bases). Trimming took 4 bases from V and 4 from J, leaving 11 bases between them. Germline V lookup: CDR1 SGHRS, CDR2 YFSETQ. The CDR3 runs to 14 residues. The CDR3 region is CASSQGSFTGELFF. The CDR3 DNA follows: TGCGCCAGCAGCCAAGGGAGTTTCACCGGGGAGCTGTTTTTT.

In this sample, this clone turned up a few times. The genes are TRBV10-3 and TRBJ2-2; TRBD2 agrees at 7 bases. Trimming removed 4 bases from V and 3 bases from J; junction bases left unmatched: 8. Germline CDR1 reads ENHRY; CDR2 reads SYGVKD. There are 16 residues in the CDR3. The CDR3 protein is CAISAPGLRDTGELFF. As DNA, the CDR3 is TGTGCCATCAGTGCACCGGGACTACGGGACACCGGGGAGCTGTTTTTT.

This clone is large. CDR3 nucleotides: TGTGCCAGCAGTGACGGACTAGAGGCCTACGAGCAGTACTTC. It specifies CASSDGLEAYEQYF. The chain couples TRBV6-1 to TRBJ2-7, with 7 positions matching TRBD2. The CDR3 runs to 14 residues. Looked up from germline, CDR1 is MNHNS and CDR2 is SASEGT. The V and J ends lost 3 bases and 2 bases, in that order; junction bases with no gene match: 4.

The chain couples TRBV7-2 to TRBJ1-3; D unresolved. Germline values: CDR1 SGHTA, CDR2 FQGNSA. V lost 5 bases, J lost 2 bases, and 7 bases lay in between. This CDR3 is 13 amino acids long. The CDR3 nucleotides are TGTGCCAGCAGCGAGGGCCCTGGAAACACCATATATTTT. It encodes CASSEGPGNTIYF.

The V call is TRBV5-4, the J call TRBJ1-4, with TRBD1 identical over 9 bases. CDR1 is SGHNT, CDR2 YYREEE, per germline (reference sequence). CDR3 length: 15 residues. V lost 4 bases and J lost 4; bases outside the gene matches: 5. The DNA of the CDR3 is TGTGCCAGCAGCGAGAACAGGGGGCTTAATGAAAAACTGTTTTTT. Residues: CASSENRGLNEKLFF. The whole variable domain, remainder taken from reference TRBV5-4 and TRBJ1-4, is ETGVTQSPTHLIKTRGQQVTLRCSSQSGHNTVSWYQQALGQGPQFIFQYYREEENGRGNFPPRFSGLQFPNYSSELNVNALELDDSALYLCASSENRGLNEKLFFGSGTQLSVL.

CDR3 region: CASSFPGTGRLQYF. The CDR3, as DNA: TGTGCCAGCAGCTTCCCCGGGACAGGGAGGTTGCAGTACTTC. This rearrangement joins TRBV11-2 to TRBJ2-7; TRBD1 aligns across 9 bases. The CDR3 runs 14 residues. Unmatched junction bases numbered 9, after V lost 3 bases and J lost 9 bases. The V gene's germline CDR1 is SGHAT and CDR2 FQNNGV. The whole variable domain, remainder taken from reference TRBV11-2 and TRBJ2-7, is EAGVAQSPRYKIIEKRQSVAFWCNPISGHATLYWYQQILGQGPKLLIQFQNNGVVDDSQLPKDRFSAERLKGVDSTLKIQPAKLEDSAVYLCASSFPGTGRLQYFGPGTRLTVT.

The CDR3 DNA reads TGTGCCAGCAGTTACGTTGGAATCAATGAGCAGTTCTTC. It specifies CASSYVGINEQFF. V gene TRBV6-5 combines with J gene TRBJ2-1; D unresolved. This CDR3 is built from 13 residues. Trimming pared 2 bases from V and 6 bases from J, leaving 8 bases between. From germline, CDR1 is MNHEY and CDR2 SVGAGI.

This clone was detected a few times. This sequence joins TRBV28 and TRBJ2-1; 8 bases match TRBD1. This CDR3 spans 15 amino acids. CDR1 and CDR2 (germline): MDHEN, SYDVKM. Losses at the gene ends were 5 bases for V and 3 bases for J; bases not matched to a gene: 6. CDR3: CASSASGQGYNEQFF. CDR3 DNA: TGTGCCAGCAGTGCTAGTGGACAGGGCTACAATGAGCAGTTCTTC.

V and J are TRBV25-1 and TRBJ1-5, with D possibly TRBD1 on 5 matching bases. This CDR3 is built from 14 residues. The V end lost 4 bases, the J end lost 6 bases, and 13 bases lay between the germline ends. Germline assignment: CDR1 MGHDK and CDR2 SYGVNS. The CDR3 DNA follows: TGTGCCAGCAGTGCCCACAGGATGGGTCAGCCCCAGCATTTT. Protein sequence: CASSAHRMGQPQHF.